The 10 T cell receptor beta chains in this list originate from one sample, sequenced in a study of chemoradiotherapy in HPV16-positive cancers. TCRdb's copy holds only in-frame clones and misses some; the assay was immunoSEQ multiplex PCR. In the table there are approximately 50,000 clones, about nine tenths of which are singletons. The sample was blood, taken from a patient who underwent chemoradiotherapy. The receptors were gathered from a human donor with HPV-associated anogenital cancer.

The chain links TRBV11-2 to TRBJ2-2; TRBD2 matches at 13 bases. The V segment lost 0 bases and the J segment 6 bases; nucleotides outside the gene matches: 10. The CDR3 is 19 amino acids. Germline CDR1 is SGHAT and CDR2 is FQNNGV. CDR3: CASSLDLGLAGSGAGELFF. The CDR3 DNA reads as TGTGCCAGCAGCTTAGATCTGGGACTAGCGGGGTCTGGGGCCGGGGAGCTGTTTTTT.

The V call is TRBV7-6, the J call TRBJ2-4, with 8 positions matching TRBD1. With V trimmed by 3 bases and J by 3 bases, 7 bases remained unmatched. Germline V gene lookup returns CDR1 SGHVS and CDR2 FNYEAQ. The CDR3 is 16 amino acids. The CDR3 here is CASSLDADRGKNIQYF. The DNA for the CDR3 is TGTGCCAGCAGCTTGGATGCCGACAGGGGCAAAAACATTCAGTACTTC.

The chain combines TRBV6-1 with TRBJ1-5; a possible D gene is TRBD1 (6 bases). The V end lost 4 bases, the J end lost 6 bases, and 13 bases lay between the germline ends. This CDR3 comprises 14 residues. CDR1 is MNHNS, CDR2 SASEGT, per germline. CDR3 DNA sequence: TGTGCCAGCAGTGCGACCAGGGGAGGTCAGCCCCAGCATTTT. This gives the protein CASSATRGGQPQHF.

The chain combines TRBV10-2 with TRBJ2-7; the D gene is possibly TRBD1 (5 bases). V was trimmed by 3 bases and J by 0 bases, leaving 9 bases between them. This CDR3 is 14 amino acids long. Germline CDR1 is WSHSY and CDR2 is SAAADI. The CDR3 DNA sequence: TGCGCCAGCAGTGACCAGGGATACTCCTACGAGCAGTACTTC. It codes for CASSDQGYSYEQYF.

The chain couples TRBV7-9 to TRBJ2-6, with D possibly being TRBD1 (6 bases). Germline values: CDR1 SEHNR, CDR2 FQNEAQ (reference sequence). The CDR3 is 18 amino acids. V was trimmed by 2 bases and J by 0 bases, leaving 14 bases between them. CDR3 coding DNA: TGTGCCAGCAGCTTACAGGGGCGAATTACCTCTGGGGCCAACGTCCTGACTTTC. Protein sequence: CASSLQGRITSGANVLTF.

About this clone: Other DNA sequences of this sample code for an identical CDR3. The V and J genes are TRBV6-5 and TRBJ2-7, with 10 bases matching TRBD2. Germline lookup yields CDR1 MNHEY and CDR2 SVGAGI. This CDR3 region has 14 residues. V shed 6 bases and J 0 bases; nucleotides not matched to a gene: 2. The CDR3 DNA follows: TGTGCCAGCAGCCGGACTAGCGGCTCCTACGAGCAGTACTTC. Translating it yields CASSRTSGSYEQYF.

J is TRBJ1-2 and V is TRBV28, with D perhaps TRBD1 (5 bases). CDR1 is MDHEN, CDR2 SYDVKM, per germline. Trimming removed 3 bases at V and 3 bases at J, with 11 bases between. The CDR3 length is 14 residues. The CDR3 here is CASSFPGKDYGYTF. In nucleotides, the CDR3 is TGTGCCAGCAGTTTCCCAGGGAAGGACTATGGCTACACCTTC.

This chain links TRBV7-9 with TRBJ2-5; no definite D call. The CDR3 sequence is 17 residues long. Trimming shortened V by 4 bases and J by 5 bases, and 23 bases separated the two germline ends. CDR1 and CDR2 (germline): SEHNR, FQNEAQ (reference sequence). The CDR3 here is CASSSPRPGSPRETQYF. The DNA of the CDR3 is TGTGCCAGCAGCTCCCCCCGCCCAGGATCGCCTAGGGAGACCCAGTACTTC.

The chain couples TRBV9 to TRBJ2-7; 7 bases are shared with TRBD1. This CDR3 is 15 amino acids long. The germline CDR1 and CDR2 sequences are SGDLS and YYNGEE. V lost 0 bases to trimming and J lost 1 base; unmatched junction nucleotides: 4. The CDR3, as DNA: TGTGCCAGCAGCGTAGGGACAGGAATATCCTACGAGCAGTACTTC. Encoded protein: CASSVGTGISYEQYF.

The chain combines TRBV28 with TRBJ1-2, with 8 bases that match TRBD1. The CDR3 loop spans 14 amino acids. CDR1 MDHEN and CDR2 SYDVKM come from the germline V gene. After removal of 2 bases from V and 7 bases from J, the junction contained 6 bases not matched to a gene. The CDR3 nucleotides are TGTGCCAGCAGTTTAGGGGGACAGGAGGCTGGCTACACCTTC. Amino acid sequence: CASSLGGQEAGYTF.